These 17 T cell receptor beta chains were all obtained from the same sample, sequenced in a study of blood T cells in healthy people across ages. Through a sample-barcoded 5' primer and a J-beta primer mix, a second PCR was run for 7 to 11 cycles. Each CDR3 protein gets one entry after TCRdb re-called the 5' RACE reads with MiXCR. In the table there are 850,000 to 950,000 distinct CDR3 sequences, 25% to 35% of which are singletons. Sequenced sample: blood. The receptors shown here come from a woman over 75 in good health.

This clonotype was seen ten or more times. This rearrangement joins TRBV9 to TRBJ1-5, with TRBD1 matching over 9 bases. The CDR3 runs to 14 residues. CDR1 and CDR2 from the germline V gene are SGDLS and YYNGEE. J was trimmed by 6 bases and V by 3 bases; bases with no gene match: 4. The CDR3 DNA reads TGTGCCAGCAGCGGAGGACAGGGGTTTCAGCCCCAGCATTTT. It specifies CASSGGQGFQPQHF.

On this clonotype itself: This may arise from a read error, as a much more abundant clone is one base away. The rearrangement joins TRBV10-3 to TRBJ2-1, with 8 bases lining up with TRBD1. The CDR3 loop spans 14 amino acids. Germline-derived CDR1 and CDR2 are ENHRY and SYGVKD. V was clipped by 6 bases and J by 10 bases; unmatched bases: 11. The DNA of the CDR3 is TGTGCCATCAGGCCCAGGGACAGGCCACACGAGCAGTTCTTC. Translated, it gives CAIRPRDRPHEQFF.

J is TRBJ2-1 and V is TRBV13; no reliable D call. The CDR3 has 14 residues. V shed 0 bases and J shed 6 bases, with 9 bases lying between them. Germline V gene sequence: CDR1 PRHDT, CDR2 FYEKMQ (reference sequence). In nucleotides, the CDR3 is TGTGCCAGCAGCTTAGGCCTTACAGCCAATGAGCAGTTCTTC. This gives the protein CASSLGLTANEQFF.

On this clonotype: A much larger clone sits a single nucleotide away, making a read error possible. The V call is TRBV20-1, the J call TRBJ2-3, with a tentative D call TRBD2 (6 bases). V was cut by 4 bases and J by 2 bases, with 16 bases left in between. This CDR3 is built from 15 residues. Looked up from germline, CDR1 is DFQATT and CDR2 is SNEGSKA (reference sequence). CDR3 DNA: TGCAGTGCTACTCTTAGCGGCGCTAACACAGATACGCAGTATTTT. Protein sequence: CSATLSGANTDTQYF.

The chain is built from TRBV2 and TRBJ1-2; a possible D gene is TRBD1 (5 bases). The CDR3 has 13 residues. The germline V gene has CDR1 SNHLY and CDR2 FYNNEI. Trimming took 7 bases from V and 8 from J, leaving 17 bases between them. CDR3 protein: CASTPEGRMGYTF. The CDR3 nucleotides read TGTGCCAGCACACCCGAGGGGCGAATGGGCTACACCTTC.

This clonotype was seen only a few times. This rearrangement joins TRBV12-5 to TRBJ2-5, with 7 bases that match TRBD2. Looked up from germline, CDR1 is LGHNT and CDR2 is FRNRAP. Trimming took 1 base from V and 2 from J; bases not matched to a gene: 4. The CDR3 covers 15 residues. The CDR3 protein is CASGLGTRRQETQYF. In DNA, the CDR3 is TGTGCTAGTGGTTTGGGGACTAGAAGACAAGAGACCCAGTACTTC.

This clonotype was seen only a few times. The chain uses TRBV5-6 and TRBJ2-2; TRBD1 aligns across 9 bases. Trimming took 0 bases from V and 3 from J; bases not matched to a gene: 6. CDR1 and CDR2 from the germline V gene are SGHDT and YYEEEE. The CDR3 has 17 amino acids. CDR3 sequence (DNA): TGTGCCAGCAGCTTGGCGTACAGGGGGCTTGACACCGGGGAGCTGTTTTTT. Residues: CASSLAYRGLDTGELFF. The whole variable domain, remainder taken from reference TRBV5-6 and TRBJ2-2, is DAGVTQSPTHLIKTRGQQVTLRCSPKSGHDTVSWYQQALGQGPQFIFQYYEEEERQRGNFPDRFSGHQFPNYSSELNVNALLLGDSALYLCASSLAYRGLDTGELFFGEGSRLTVL.

CDR3 amino acids: CASSSQTGPPSSYNEQFF. The CDR3 bases are TGTGCCAGCAGCTCTCAGACCGGACCACCAAGCTCCTACAATGAGCAGTTCTTC. The chain is built from TRBV3-1 and TRBJ2-1; D not resolved. There are 18 residues in the CDR3. Trimming took off 5 bases at V and 0 bases at J, with 20 bases between the two ends. Germline assignment: CDR1 LGHDT and CDR2 YNNKEL (reference sequence).

V is TRBV5-1 and J is TRBJ2-3; TRBD1 matches at 10 bases. The CDR3 sequence is 15 residues long. Germline CDR1 reads SGHRS; CDR2 reads YFSETQ. With 4 bases clipped from V and 4 bases from J, the junction kept 6 bases outside the gene matches. The CDR3 here is CASSIGTGDADTQYF. The CDR3 DNA reads as TGCGCCAGCAGCATCGGGACAGGGGACGCAGATACGCAGTATTTT.

The chain links TRBV14 to TRBJ2-3, with TRBD1 as a possible D gene (5 bases). CDR3 size: 16 residues. V was clipped by 0 bases and J by 4 bases, with 14 bases between them. Germline V gene lookup returns CDR1 SGHDN and CDR2 FVKESK. This chain's CDR3 is CASSQDTGRGADTQYF. The CDR3 DNA is TGTGCCAGCAGCCAAGATACAGGAAGGGGCGCAGATACGCAGTATTTT.

This clonotype was recorded at least ten times. The chain uses TRBV11-2 and TRBJ2-7; either TRBD1 or TRBD2 may supply D (6 bases each). CDR3 length equals 17 residues. V lost 1 base, J lost 6 bases, and 22 bases lay in between. In germline, CDR1 is SGHAT, CDR2 FQNNGV. The DNA of the CDR3 is TGTGCCAGCAGCTTAGTGGTGGGTCGGGGGCCAAGTTCCGAGCAGTACTTC. Its translation: CASSLVVGRGPSSEQYF.

This clonotype turned up a few times. The chain is built from TRBV7-2 and TRBJ2-3; 11 bases are shared with TRBD2. J lost 4 bases, V lost 9 bases, and 6 bases had no gene match. The CDR3 is made up of 14 amino acids. The germline V gene encodes CDR1 SGHTA and CDR2 FQGNSA. The CDR3 reads CASVAGGPADTQYF. CDR3 sequence (DNA): TGTGCCAGTGTAGCGGGGGGGCCAGCAGATACGCAGTATTTT.

Details on this clonotype: This may stem from a read error, because a much larger clone lies one nucleotide away. The chain recombines TRBV12-3 or TRBV12-4 with TRBJ2-1; no definite D call. The closer fit of TRBJ2-7 to the DNA end suggests the J call may be wrong. The CDR3 is made up of 13 amino acids. In DNA, the CDR3 is TGTGCCACCACGGTACTCCGAGTAAATGAGCAGTACTTC. Protein: CATTVLRVNEQYF.

The CDR3 here is CASSLGTVEAFF. CDR3 DNA: TGTGCCAGCAGTCTCGGGACGGTCGAAGCTTTCTTT. The V gene is TRBV12-3 or TRBV12-4, the J gene TRBJ1-1, with a possible D match to TRBD1 (5 bases). Trimming stripped 5 bases from V and 8 bases from J, with 12 bases between. The CDR3 covers 12 residues.

This clonotype was detected a few times. This chain joins TRBV6-2 or TRBV6-3 and TRBJ2-1; D is uncertain. Germline CDR1 reads MNHEY; CDR2 reads SVGEGT. The CDR3 is 13 residues long. Trimming pared 2 bases from V and 6 bases from J, leaving 8 bases between. CDR3 amino acids: CASSYGSINEQFF. The CDR3, as DNA: TGTGCCAGCAGTTACGGGTCTATCAATGAGCAGTTCTTC.

The chain combines TRBV5-1 with TRBJ1-2; D remains unclear. The germline V and J ends were trimmed by 2 bases and 8 bases, with 25 bases remaining between them. The CDR3 covers 17 residues. Germline V gene sequence: CDR1 SGHRS, CDR2 YFSETQ. This chain's CDR3 is CASSFSPGHGSTRGYTF. The CDR3 region has the DNA TGCGCCAGCAGCTTTTCCCCCGGGCACGGATCCACTCGGGGCTACACCTTC.

Comment on this clonotype: A much larger clone differs by one base, so this may be a read error. This chain links TRBV7-2 with TRBJ2-7; D not resolved. CDR3 length: 13 residues. Germline CDR1 is SGHTA and CDR2 is FQGNSA. The CDR3 DNA is TGTGCCGGCAGCTTAAAGAGCTCCTACGAGCAGTACTTC. Translation: CAGSLKSSYEQYF.